This T cell receptor (beta chain) came from a study of CD8 T cells in Susac syndrome. CDR1 and CDR2 from the germline V gene are SGHRS and YFSETQ. The CDR3 totals 15 residues. The V and J ends lost 0 bases and 4 bases respectively, with 13 bases between them. With regard to this clonotype: The antigen is unknown.

Reverse transcription of roughly 0.5 to 1 ug RNA used random hexamers. Coverage of TCR beta CDR3 amplification by immunoSEQ multiplex PCR extended to 54 Vbeta and 13 Jbeta. TCRdb fed the immunoSEQ multiplex PCR reads into MiXCR, producing one record per CDR3 protein. The data hold 90,000 to 150,000 distinct CDR3 sequences, with 85% to 95% observed a single time. Study-wide points: The authors acknowledged that the study's TCR sequencing and HLA analysis involved relatively few individuals.

The chain has TRBV5-1 and TRBJ1-1; weak D call: TRBD1 (6 bases). Material: CD8+ T cells from PBMCs. The TCR originated in a human donor in good health. Here the CDR3 DNA reads TGCGCCAGCAGCTTGGAGGCAGGGGCGGGCACTGAAGCTTTCTTT. Translated: CASSLEAGAGTEAFF.